This passage covers 10 T cell receptor beta chains from one sample sequenced in a study of T-cell reconstitution after alpha-beta-depleted transplantation in children. Library preparation (for TCRbeta) was performed with unique molecular identifiers. MiXCR, applied by TCRdb to the PCR reads, yields one record per CDR3 protein. The sample shows roughly 49,000 distinct CDR3 sequences, around 9% of them seen only once. The sample consisted of PBMCs, mostly from graft donor cells, taken 60 days after TCRalphabeta/CD19-depleted stem cell transplant. These receptors all come from a male patient between 2 and 9 years old who had a stem cell transplant for chronic granulomatous disease, so the T cells may come from the graft donor.

To note about this clonotype: It may be a read error: a sequence one base away is much more abundant. The chain recombines TRBV3-1 with TRBJ1-3; weak D call: TRBD1 (5 bases). Looked up from germline, CDR1 is LGHDT and CDR2 is YNNKEL (reference sequence). This CDR3 has 15 residues. CDR3: CARSQGAGPRNTIYF. The DNA of the CDR3 is TGTGCCAGAAGCCAAGGGGCGGGACCCAGAAACACCATATATTTT.

This clonotype was observed many times. CDR3 nucleotides: TGCGCCAGCAGCCCCCGCACCGGGACAGGCGGGGAGACCCAGTACTTC. Its translation is CASSPRTGTGGETQYF. The chain joins TRBV5-1 to TRBJ2-5; 8 bases match TRBD1. V trimming: 4 bases; J trimming: 5 bases; junction bases outside the gene matches: 13. The CDR3 runs to 16 residues. CDR1 and CDR2 from the germline V gene are SGHRS and YFSETQ.

At least ten counts were recorded for this clonotype. CDR3: CASSIIRDRQETQYF. CDR3 coding DNA: TGTGCCAGCAGCATAATCCGGGACAGGCAAGAGACCCAGTACTTC. The rearrangement uses TRBV7-2 and TRBJ2-5; TRBD1 agrees at 8 bases. The CDR3 covers 15 residues. Germline CDR1 and CDR2: SGHTA and FQGNSA. After removal of 5 bases from V and 2 bases from J, the junction contained 7 bases not matched to a gene.

This clonotype appeared many times. This chain joins TRBV14 and TRBJ2-1; 7 nucleotides align to TRBD2. CDR3 size: 17 residues. Trimming at V came to 4 bases and at J to 6 bases, leaving 15 bases not matched to a gene. Per germline, CDR1 SGHDN and CDR2 FVKESK. The CDR3 region has the DNA TGTGCCAGCAGCCCCGCTAGCGGAAGGCCTGGGGGCAATGAGCAGTTCTTC. Translating it yields CASSPASGRPGGNEQFF.

This rearrangement joins TRBV28 to TRBJ1-5; 7 bases fit TRBD1. Germline assignment: CDR1 MDHEN and CDR2 SYDVKM. Unmatched junction bases numbered 9, after V lost 3 bases and J lost 7 bases. This CDR3 region has 15 residues. CDR3 nucleotide sequence: TGTGCCAGCAGTTTTGGTCAGGGGGTGTACCAGCCCCAGCATTTT. It translates to CASSFGQGVYQPQHF.

The chain couples TRBV15 to TRBJ2-3, with D perhaps TRBD1 (6 bases). V dropped 5 bases and J dropped 2 bases, with 14 bases sitting between them. The germline CDR1 and CDR2 sequences are LNHNV and YYDKDF (reference sequence). The CDR3 has 15 amino acids. The CDR3 DNA reads as TGTGCCACCAGCTCCGAGGGGGAAGCCACAGATACGCAGTATTTT. It yields the protein CATSSEGEATDTQYF. Full variable domain (rest looked up from reference TRBV15 and TRBJ2-3): DAMVIQNPRYQVTQFGKPVTLSCSQTLNHNVMYWYQQKSSQAPKLLFHYYDKDFNNEADTPDNFQSRRPNTSFCFLDIRSPGLGDTAMYLCATSSEGEATDTQYFGPGTRLTVL.

This clonotype was detected ten times or more. The chain couples TRBV20-1 to TRBJ2-1; 12 bases match TRBD2. CDR3 size: 14 residues. Germline V gene data show CDR1 as DFQATT and CDR2 as SNEGSKA (reference sequence). The V gene end was trimmed by 6 bases and the J gene end by 6 bases; junction bases not matched to a gene: 6. DNA of the CDR3: TGCAGTGCCCATAGACTAGCGGGAGTCAATGAGCAGTTCTTC. Translation: CSAHRLAGVNEQFF.

The sample holds many counts of this clonotype. A much larger clone differs by one base, so this may be a read error. This chain links TRBV6-2 or TRBV6-3 with TRBJ2-2; no clear D. The CDR3 runs 13 residues. The V and J ends lost 2 bases and 3 bases respectively, with 4 bases between them. Germline CDR1 reads MNHEY; CDR2 reads SVGEGT. The CDR3 sequence is CASSYRDTGELFF. The CDR3 nucleotides are TGTGCCAGCAGTTACAGGGACACCGGGGAGCTGTTTTTT.

This clonotype was found many times. The gene calls are TRBV7-2 and TRBJ2-3; the D gene is possibly TRBD1 (6 bases). Per germline, CDR1 SGHTA and CDR2 FQGNSA. The CDR3 sequence is 14 residues long. Between the trimmed V and J ends, which lost 3 bases and 2 bases, there was a span of 9 bases. DNA for the CDR3: TGTGCCAGCAGCTTCAGGACAGCCACAGATACGCAGTATTTT. Protein sequence: CASSFRTATDTQYF.

This clonotype occurred a few times. V and J are TRBV20-1 and TRBJ1-5, with D unclear. This CDR3 region has 15 residues. CDR1 is DFQATT, CDR2 SNEGSKA, per germline (reference sequence). V was shortened by 6 bases and J by 0 bases, with 15 bases between the two germline ends. In nucleotides, the CDR3 is TGCAGTGCGAGAACAGAGCTTTATAGCAATCAGCCCCAGCATTTT. Protein: CSARTELYSNQPQHF.